This entry describes one T cell receptor (beta chain). The V end was cut by 4 bases, the J end by 3 bases, with 13 bases between. This CDR3 is 15 amino acids long. In germline, CDR1 is SNHLY, CDR2 FYNNEI. Clones were read by immunoSEQ multiplex PCR, and TCRdb kept only the in-frame ones, dropping some. The table records approximately 70,000 clones, approximately 85% of them present only once. The data stem from a study of blood T cell repertoires in COVID-19. The gene calls are TRBV2 and TRBJ1-5; D is perhaps TRBD1 (5 bases). The clonotype comes from a woman older than 75 with active or convalescent COVID-19. The sequenced sample was peripheral blood. The CDR3 sequence is CASSAGGGDNQPQHF. The CDR3 coding sequence is TGTGCCAGCAGTGCCGGCGGAGGGGACAATCAGCCCCAGCATTTT.